This T cell receptor (beta chain) stems from a study of shared T cell receptors in the human thymus. Data came from immunoSEQ multiplex PCR; TCRdb stores just in-frame clones and leaves some out. This table has hundreds of thousands of clones, approximately 87% appearing once. The CDR3 extends over 14 amino acids. The V gene's germline CDR1 is SNHLY and CDR2 FYNNEI. The V end was cut by 8 bases, the J end by 5 bases, with 16 bases between. These data also formed part of another study, on human thymus T cells.

The clonotype was recovered from a boy younger than two with a congenital heart defect. This chain links TRBV2 with TRBJ2-1; perhaps TRBD2 as D (6 bases). What was sequenced was thymocytes. CDR3: CASWDASDNNEQFF. As DNA, the CDR3 is TGTGCCAGCTGGGATGCTAGCGATAACAATGAGCAGTTCTTC. The complete variable domain, with remaining parts taken from reference TRBV2 and TRBJ2-1, reads EPEVTQTPSHQVTQMGQEVILRCVPISNHLYFYWYRQILGQKVEFLVSFYNNEISEKSEIFDDQFSVERPDGSNFTLKIRSTKLEDSAMYFCASWDASDNNEQFFGPGTRLTVL.